This TCR beta chain was retrieved from a study of control samples from healthy donors and cancer patients. Germline V CDR1 and CDR2: SGHTA, FQGTGA. The ends lost 4 bases at V and 2 bases at J; junction bases unmatched: 5. The CDR3 covers 15 residues. TCRdb keeps only in-frame clones here, not all; method: immunoSEQ multiplex PCR. The table records 150,000 to 200,000 clones, around 92% of them present only once. V is TRBV7-3 and J is TRBJ2-3; 8 positions match TRBD1. Sequencing input: blood. This clonotype was obtained from a woman under 40 in good health. CDR3 nucleotides: TGTGCCAGCAGCTCCCGGACAGGGCCCACAGATACGCAGTATTTT. Protein sequence: CASSSRTGPTDTQYF.